The present entry profiles one T cell receptor (beta chain) with its context. CDR1 and CDR2 from the germline V gene are MNHEY and SVGEGT. The CDR3 loop spans 12 amino acids. V lost 6 bases and J 9 bases, leaving 12 bases between the germline ends. The data originate from a study of blood T cell repertoires in COVID-19. The overall study: From the United States, Italy and Spain came samples of acute and convalescent COVID-19.

The method was immunoSEQ multiplex PCR; TCRdb's version includes in-frame clones alone and lacks a portion of them. Of around 230,000 clones listed, over 65% are singletons. This clonotype was sampled from a woman between 70 and 85 years old with active or convalescent COVID-19. Material: peripheral blood. The chain has TRBV6-2 or TRBV6-3 and TRBJ2-1, with D possibly matching TRBD2 (5 bases). The chain's CDR3 is CASSLLASEQFF. The DNA of the CDR3 is TGTGCCAGCAGCCTCCTAGCTAGTGAGCAGTTCTTC.